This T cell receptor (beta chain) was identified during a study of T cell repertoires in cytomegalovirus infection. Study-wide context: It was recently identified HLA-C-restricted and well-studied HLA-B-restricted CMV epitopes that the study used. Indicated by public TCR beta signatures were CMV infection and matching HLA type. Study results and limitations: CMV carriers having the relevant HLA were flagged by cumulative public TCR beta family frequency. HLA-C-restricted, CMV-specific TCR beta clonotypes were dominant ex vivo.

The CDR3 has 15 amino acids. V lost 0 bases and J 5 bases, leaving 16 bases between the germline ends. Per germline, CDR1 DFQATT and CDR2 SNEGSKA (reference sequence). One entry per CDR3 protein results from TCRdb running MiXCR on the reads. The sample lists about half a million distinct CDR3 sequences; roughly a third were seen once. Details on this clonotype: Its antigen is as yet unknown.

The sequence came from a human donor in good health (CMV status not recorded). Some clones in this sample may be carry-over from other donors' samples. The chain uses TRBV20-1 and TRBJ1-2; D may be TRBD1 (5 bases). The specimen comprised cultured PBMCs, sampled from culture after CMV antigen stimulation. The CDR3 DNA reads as TGCAGTGCTAGAGATAGGTCAGGGCAGATTTATGGCTACACCTTC. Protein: CSARDRSGQIYGYTF.